The clone carrying this TCR beta chain was seen more than once but under ten times. TCRdb keeps only in-frame clones here, not all; method: immunoSEQ multiplex PCR. The sample has roughly 160,000 clones, around 85% seen once. This entry belongs to a study of blood T cell repertoires in COVID-19. Study-wide background: The analysed material was cDNA or gDNA that came from T cells, B-cell-depleted T cells, or PBMCs.

The V gene lost 3 bases and the J gene lost 6 bases, with 11 bases spanning the gap. Germline values: CDR1 MDHEN, CDR2 SYDVKM. There are 13 residues in the CDR3. This sequence originates from an elderly man with COVID-19, enrolled during active disease. The rearrangement joins TRBV28 to TRBJ1-2; D is undetermined. The material sequenced was peripheral blood. This CDR3 reads CASSLAGPDGYTF. CDR3 DNA sequence: TGTGCCAGCAGTTTGGCAGGTCCCGATGGCTACACCTTC.